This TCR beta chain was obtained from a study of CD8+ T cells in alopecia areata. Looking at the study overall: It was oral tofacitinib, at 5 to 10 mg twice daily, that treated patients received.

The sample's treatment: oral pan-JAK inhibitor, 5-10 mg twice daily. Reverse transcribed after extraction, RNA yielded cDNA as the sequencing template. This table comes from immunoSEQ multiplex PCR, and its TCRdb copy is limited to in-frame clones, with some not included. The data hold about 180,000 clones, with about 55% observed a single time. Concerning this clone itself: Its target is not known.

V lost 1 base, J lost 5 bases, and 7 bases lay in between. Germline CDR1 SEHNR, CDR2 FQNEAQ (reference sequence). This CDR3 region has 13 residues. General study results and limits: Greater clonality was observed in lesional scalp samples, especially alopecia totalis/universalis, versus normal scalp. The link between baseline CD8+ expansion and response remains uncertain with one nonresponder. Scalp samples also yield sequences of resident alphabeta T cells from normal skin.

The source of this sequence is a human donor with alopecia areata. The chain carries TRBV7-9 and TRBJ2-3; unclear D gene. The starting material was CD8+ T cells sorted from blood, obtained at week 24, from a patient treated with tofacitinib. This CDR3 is CASSLEPGDTQYF. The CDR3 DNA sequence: TGTGCCAGCAGCTTAGAGCCGGGAGATACGCAGTATTTT.